These T cell receptor beta chains were read from a single sample in a study of tumor and adjacent non-tumor tissue in lung cancer. Using its own MiXCR run on the multiplex PCR reads, TCRdb lists one record per CDR3 protein. This table has under 80,000 distinct CDR3 sequences, roughly 77% appearing once. The sequencing sample was made of distant non-tumor lung tissue. These TCRs come from a man aged 55 to 69 with non-small cell lung cancer. Each CDR3 is given with its conserved first and last residue. A D gene is named only where the DNA matches it firmly. Clone sizes are given selectively: once, few, many, or a class where the clone is expanded.

DNA | CDR3 | V | size | D | J
TGCAGTGCTACAGGGACTAGCGGGAGATTCGACGAGCAGTACTTC | CSATGTSGRFDEQYF | TRBV20-1 | medium-sized | TRBD2 | TRBJ2-7
TGTGCCAGCAGCCAAGGAGGTGGCAGTACCTATAATTCACCCCTCCACTTT | CASSQGGGSTYNSPLHF | TRBV4-2 | many | NA | TRBJ1-6
TGCAGCGCAAGGCATGAAGGTGAAAAACTGTTTTTT | CSARHEGEKLFF | TRBV29-1 | NA | NA | TRBJ1-4
TGCAGCGTTTGGGTAGGGTCTGAAGCTTTCTTT | CSVWVGSEAFF | TRBV29-1 | NA | NA | TRBJ1-1
TGTGCCGGCAGCTCGACAGGGGGTAGGGACGAGCCGTACTTC | CAGSSTGGRDEPYF | TRBV4-2 | NA | TRBD1 | TRBJ2-7
TGTGCCAGCAGTTCCACCGGGACTAGCGGGACGAGCTCCTACGAGCAGTACTTC | CASSSTGTSGTSSYEQYF | TRBV11-2 | many | TRBD2 | TRBJ2-7
TGCAGTGTCGAGTCGTGGTGGAATGAAGCTTTCTTT | CSVESWWNEAFF | TRBV20-1 | NA | NA | TRBJ1-1
TGCGCCAGCAGTCCGGGACAGGACGGAGAAAAACTGTTTTTT | CASSPGQDGEKLFF | TRBV5-1 | few | TRBD1 | TRBJ1-4
TGTGCCAGCAGCTTAGCGGGTAAAAGAGCCTCCTACAATGAGCAGTCCTTC | CASSLAGKRASYNEQSF | TRBV7-9 | few | NA | TRBJ2-1
TGCGCCAGCAGCTCTGGGGGCAGCGCAGATACGCAGTATTTT | CASSSGGSADTQYF | TRBV4-1 | medium-sized | NA | TRBJ2-3
TGTGCCAGCAGTTTAGCCTCTAGCAAGAGCTCCTACAATGAGCAGTTCTTC | CASSLASSKSSYNEQFF | TRBV12-3/TRBV12-4 | many | NA | TRBJ2-1
TGCAGCGTTGAAGGCCCCGGGACTAACGGGGGTAGCTCCTACAATGAGCAGTTCTTC | CSVEGPGTNGGSSYNEQFF | TRBV29-1 | NA | TRBD2 | TRBJ2-1
TGCAATGCTAGTACGCAGGTACAGGGAACCTCCTATAATTCACCCCTCCACTTT | CNASTQVQGTSYNSPLHF | TRBV20-1 | NA | NA | TRBJ1-6
TGTGCCAGCAGCTCGTTGACTTGGGTAGATGGCTACACCTTC | CASSSLTWVDGYTF | TRBV13 | many | NA | TRBJ1-2
TGTGCAGGCAGCTACGAACGGAACTCCTACGAGCAATACTTC | CAGSYERNSYEQYF | TRBV6-5 | NA | NA | TRBJ2-7
TGTTCCAGCAGTCTCTTATACACTGATGCTTTCTTT | CSSSLLYTDAFF | TRBV28 | NA | NA | TRBJ1-1
TGCAGTGCTAGCGCCCATGAGACCCAGTGCTTC | CSASAHETQCF | TRBV20-1 | NA | NA | TRBJ2-5
TGTGCCATCAGTGTGCATGGGACTAGCGGAAGGGACTCTGGGGCCAACGTCCTGACTTTC | CAISVHGTSGRDSGANVLTF | TRBV10-3 | NA | TRBD2 | TRBJ2-6
TGTGCCTGCAGTGCCCGATTCGGGAGACAGAACGAGCAGTACTTC | CACSARFGRQNEQYF | TRBV6-2/TRBV6-3 | NA | NA | TRBJ2-7
TGTGCCTCCTCGACGAGGGGAGTAGCCAAAAACATTCAGTACTTC | CASSTRGVAKNIQYF | TRBV6-1 | many | NA | TRBJ2-4
TGCAGAGCTGAAACAGGTGTACAAGGGACCCAGTACTTC | CRAETGVQGTQYF | TRBV29-1 | NA | NA | TRBJ2-5
TGTGCCAGCAGTCCCCACGTGATTGGAGGAAACAATGAGCAGTTCTTC | CASSPHVIGGNNEQFF | TRBV28 | many | NA | TRBJ2-1
TGTGCCAGGTGTTTATCCTACGAGCAGTACTTC | CARCLSYEQYF | TRBV12-3/TRBV12-4 | NA | NA | TRBJ2-7
TGCAGTTCTAGTCTGGCCAGTGGAGGGGTCAATGAGCAGTTCTTC | CSSSLASGGVNEQFF | TRBV20-1 | NA | NA | TRBJ2-1
TGCAGCGCCAAGAGGCAGAACTATGGCTACACCTTC | CSAKRQNYGYTF | TRBV29-1 | NA | NA | TRBJ1-2
TGTGCCAGCAGCTTCAGGACCTCCTACGAGCAGTACTTC | CASSFRTSYEQYF | TRBV7-9 | few | NA | TRBJ2-7
TGTGCCAGTAACAGACGGTCCTATGGCTACACCTTC | CASNRRSYGYTF | TRBV12-3/TRBV12-4 | NA | NA | TRBJ1-2
TGCAACGCCCTGGGACTAGCGGACTTCAATGAGCATTTCTTC | CNALGLADFNEHFF | TRBV29-1 | NA | TRBD2 | TRBJ2-1
TGCAGCGTTGTAGCCGTGACTAGCGGCTACGAGGAGTACTTC | CSVVAVTSGYEEYF | TRBV29-1 | NA | TRBD2 | TRBJ2-7
TGTGCCAGCAATCTCCGGTCCTACAATGAGCAGTTCTTC | CASNLRSYNEQFF | TRBV28 | many | NA | TRBJ2-1
TGTGCCAGCAGGCCCGCAAGGGTGTTGGTCAATGAGCAGTTCTTT | CASRPARVLVNEQFF | TRBV11-1 | once | NA | TRBJ2-1
TGTGCCAGCGGGCACGACCCGTCTAACTATGGTTACACCTTC | CASGHDPSNYGYTF | TRBV5-4 | NA | NA | TRBJ1-2
TGTGCCACCAGCTTGATGGTGAGCTCCTACGAGCAGTACTTC | CATSLMVSSYEQYF | TRBV5-5 | NA | NA | TRBJ2-7
TGTGCCAGCAGCCGGTGGAGGGATCGACCAGATACGCAGTATTTT | CASSRWRDRPDTQYF | TRBV5-5 | NA | NA | TRBJ2-3
TGTGCCAGCAGTGCCCAGACTAGCGGCTCCTACAATGAGCAGTTCTTC | CASSAQTSGSYNEQFF | TRBV28 | many | TRBD2 | TRBJ2-1
TGTGCCAGCAGTTCCCCTGAGTGGGGCCCAAGGAATGAGCAGTTCTTC | CASSSPEWGPRNEQFF | TRBV12-3/TRBV12-4 | NA | NA | TRBJ2-1